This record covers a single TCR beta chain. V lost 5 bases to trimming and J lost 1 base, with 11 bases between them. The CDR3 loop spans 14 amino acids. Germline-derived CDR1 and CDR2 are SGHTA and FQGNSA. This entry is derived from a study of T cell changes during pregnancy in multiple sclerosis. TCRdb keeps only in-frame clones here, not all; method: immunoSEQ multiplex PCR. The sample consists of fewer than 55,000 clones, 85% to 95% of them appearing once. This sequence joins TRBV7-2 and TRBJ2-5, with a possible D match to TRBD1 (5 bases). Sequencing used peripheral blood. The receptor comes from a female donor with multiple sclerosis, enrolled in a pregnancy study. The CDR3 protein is CASSRGGVQETQYF. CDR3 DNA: TGTGCCAGCAGCAGGGGCGGCGTCCAAGAGACCCAGTACTTC.